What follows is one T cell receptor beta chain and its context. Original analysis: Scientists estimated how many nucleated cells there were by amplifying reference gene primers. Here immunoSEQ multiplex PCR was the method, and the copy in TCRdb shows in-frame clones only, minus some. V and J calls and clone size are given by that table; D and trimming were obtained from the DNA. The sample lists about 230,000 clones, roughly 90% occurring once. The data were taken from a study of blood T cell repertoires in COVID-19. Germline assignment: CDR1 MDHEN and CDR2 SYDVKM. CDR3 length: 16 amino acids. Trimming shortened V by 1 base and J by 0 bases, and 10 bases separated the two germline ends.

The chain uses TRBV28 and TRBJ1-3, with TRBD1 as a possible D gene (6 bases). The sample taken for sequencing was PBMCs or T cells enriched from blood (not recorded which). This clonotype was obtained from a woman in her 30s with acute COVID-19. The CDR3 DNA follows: TGTGCCAGCAGTTTATACAGGGACCCCTCTGGAAACACCATATATTTT. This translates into CASSLYRDPSGNTIYF.